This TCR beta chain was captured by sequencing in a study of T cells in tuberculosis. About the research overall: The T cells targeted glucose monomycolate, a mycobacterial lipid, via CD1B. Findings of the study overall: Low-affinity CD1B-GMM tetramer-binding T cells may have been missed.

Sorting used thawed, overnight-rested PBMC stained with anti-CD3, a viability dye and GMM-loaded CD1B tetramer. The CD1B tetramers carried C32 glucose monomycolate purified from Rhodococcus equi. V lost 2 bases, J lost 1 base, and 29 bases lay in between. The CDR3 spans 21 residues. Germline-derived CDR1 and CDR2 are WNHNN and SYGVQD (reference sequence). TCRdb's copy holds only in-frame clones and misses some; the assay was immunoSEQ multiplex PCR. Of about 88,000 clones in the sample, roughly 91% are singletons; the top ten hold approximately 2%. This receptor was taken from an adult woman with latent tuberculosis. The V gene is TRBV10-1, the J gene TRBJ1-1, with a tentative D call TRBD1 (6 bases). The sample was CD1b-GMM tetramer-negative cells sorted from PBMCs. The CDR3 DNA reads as TGCGCCAGCAGTGAGAAGGGAGGGCCGACCGACCACATAGGGGGGAACACTGAAGCTTTCTTT. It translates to CASSEKGGPTDHIGGNTEAFF.